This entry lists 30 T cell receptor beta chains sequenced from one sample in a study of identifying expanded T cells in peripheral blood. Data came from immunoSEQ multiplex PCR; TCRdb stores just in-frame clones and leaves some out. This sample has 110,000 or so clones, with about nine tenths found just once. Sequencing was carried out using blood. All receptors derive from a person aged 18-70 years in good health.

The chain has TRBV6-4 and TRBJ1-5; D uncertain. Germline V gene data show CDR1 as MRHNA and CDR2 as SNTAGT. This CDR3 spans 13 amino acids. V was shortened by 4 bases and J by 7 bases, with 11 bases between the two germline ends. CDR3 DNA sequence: TGTGCCAGCAGTGGGGAGTTTGGCCAGCCCCAGCATTTT. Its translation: CASSGEFGQPQHF.

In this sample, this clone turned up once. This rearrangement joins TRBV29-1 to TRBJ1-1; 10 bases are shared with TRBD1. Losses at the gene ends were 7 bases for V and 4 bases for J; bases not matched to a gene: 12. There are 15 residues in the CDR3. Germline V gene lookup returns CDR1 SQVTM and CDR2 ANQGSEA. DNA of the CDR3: TGCAGCGCCCTAGGGGGGACAGGGGTTGGCACTGAAGCTTTCTTT. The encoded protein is CSALGGTGVGTEAFF.

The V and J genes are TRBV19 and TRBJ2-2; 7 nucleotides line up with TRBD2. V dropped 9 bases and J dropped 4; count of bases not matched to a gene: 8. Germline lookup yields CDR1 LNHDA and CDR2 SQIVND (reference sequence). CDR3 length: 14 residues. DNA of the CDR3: TGTGCCAGCGACGGGGGGTTTCTCACCGGGGAGCTGTTTTTT. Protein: CASDGGFLTGELFF.

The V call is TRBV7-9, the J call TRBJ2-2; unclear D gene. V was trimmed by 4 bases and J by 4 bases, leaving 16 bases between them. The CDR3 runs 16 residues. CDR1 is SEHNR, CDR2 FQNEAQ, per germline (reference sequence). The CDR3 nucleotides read TGTGCCAGCAGCTCAACTGAAAGACCTCGCACCGGGGAGCTGTTTTTT. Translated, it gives CASSSTERPRTGELFF. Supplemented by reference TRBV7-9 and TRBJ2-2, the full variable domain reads DTGVSQNPRHKITKRGQNVTFRCDPISEHNRLYWYRQTLGQGPEFLTYFQNEAQLEKSRLLSDRFSAERPKGSFSTLEIQRTEQGDSAMYLCASSSTERPRTGELFFGEGSRLTVL.

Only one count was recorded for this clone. CDR3 DNA: TGTGCCAGCAGCCAAGGGCAGGGAACTAACTATGGCTACACCTTC. Its translation is CASSQGQGTNYGYTF. The chain links TRBV5-6 to TRBJ1-2, with D possibly being TRBD1 (5 bases). The CDR3 has 15 residues. Trimming shortened V by 4 bases and J by 0 bases, and 13 bases separated the two germline ends. Germline V gives CDR1 SGHDT, CDR2 YYEEEE.

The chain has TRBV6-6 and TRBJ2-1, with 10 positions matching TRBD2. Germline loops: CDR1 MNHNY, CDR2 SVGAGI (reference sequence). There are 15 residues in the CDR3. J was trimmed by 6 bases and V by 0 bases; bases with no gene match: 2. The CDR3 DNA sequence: TGTGCCAGCAGTTACTCCCTAGCGGGAGTCAATGAGCAGTTCTTC. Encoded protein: CASSYSLAGVNEQFF.

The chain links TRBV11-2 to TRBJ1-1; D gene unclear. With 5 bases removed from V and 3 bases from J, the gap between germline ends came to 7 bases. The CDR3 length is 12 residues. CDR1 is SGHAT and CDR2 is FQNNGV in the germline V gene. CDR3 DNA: TGTGCCAGCAGCCCATCCGACACTGAAGCTTTCTTT. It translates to CASSPSDTEAFF.

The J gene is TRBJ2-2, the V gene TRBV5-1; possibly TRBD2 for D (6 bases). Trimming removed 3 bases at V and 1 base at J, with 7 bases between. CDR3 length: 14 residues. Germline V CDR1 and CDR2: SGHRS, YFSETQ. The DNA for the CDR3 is TGCGCCAGCAGCTGGGGGGAGAACACCGGGGAGCTGTTTTTT. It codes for CASSWGENTGELFF.

CDR3 sequence: CASSERLMGYEQYF. In nucleotides, the CDR3 is TGTGCCAGCAGCGAACGGTTGATGGGCTACGAGCAGTACTTC. The chain carries TRBV2 and TRBJ2-7; D unclear. Germline V lookup: CDR1 SNHLY, CDR2 FYNNEI. Trimming left V 6 bases short and J 3 bases short, with 15 bases between. The CDR3 runs to 14 residues.

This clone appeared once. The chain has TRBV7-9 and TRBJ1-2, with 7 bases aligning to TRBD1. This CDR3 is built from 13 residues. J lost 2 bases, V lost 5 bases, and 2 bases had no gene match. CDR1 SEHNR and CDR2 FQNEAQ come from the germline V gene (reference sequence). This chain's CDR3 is CASSPTGNYGYTF. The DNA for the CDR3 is TGTGCCAGCAGCCCGACAGGGAACTATGGCTACACCTTC.

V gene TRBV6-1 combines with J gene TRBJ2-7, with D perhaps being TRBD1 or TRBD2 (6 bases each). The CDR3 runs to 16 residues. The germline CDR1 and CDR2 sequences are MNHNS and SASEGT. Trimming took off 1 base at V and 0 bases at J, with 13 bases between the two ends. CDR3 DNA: TGTGCCAGCAGTGAAGAGACGGGGGCTCTCTCCTACGAGCAGTACTTC. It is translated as CASSEETGALSYEQYF.

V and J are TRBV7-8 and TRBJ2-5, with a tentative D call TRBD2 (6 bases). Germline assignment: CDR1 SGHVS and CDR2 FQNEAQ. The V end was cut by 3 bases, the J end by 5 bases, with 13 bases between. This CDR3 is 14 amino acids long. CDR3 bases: TGTGCCAGCAGCTTCATCGGGAGTTTGGAGACCCAGTACTTC. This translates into CASSFIGSLETQYF.

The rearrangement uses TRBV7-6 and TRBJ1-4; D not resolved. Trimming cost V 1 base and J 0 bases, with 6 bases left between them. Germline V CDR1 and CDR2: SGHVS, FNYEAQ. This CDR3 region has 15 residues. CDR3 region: CASSLGAATNEKLFF. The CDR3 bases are TGTGCCAGCAGCTTAGGGGCAGCAACTAATGAAAAACTGTTTTTT.

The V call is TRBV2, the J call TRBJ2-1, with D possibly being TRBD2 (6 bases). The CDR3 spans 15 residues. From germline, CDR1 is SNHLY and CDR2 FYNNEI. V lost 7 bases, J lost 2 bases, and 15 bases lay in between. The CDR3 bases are TGTGCCAGCACTAGCGAGCGGCCCACCTACAATGAGCAGTTCTTC. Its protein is CASTSERPTYNEQFF. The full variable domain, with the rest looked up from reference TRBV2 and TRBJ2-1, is EPEVTQTPSHQVTQMGQEVILRCVPISNHLYFYWYRQILGQKVEFLVSFYNNEISEKSEIFDDQFSVERPDGSNFTLKIRSTKLEDSAMYFCASTSERPTYNEQFFGPGTRLTVL.

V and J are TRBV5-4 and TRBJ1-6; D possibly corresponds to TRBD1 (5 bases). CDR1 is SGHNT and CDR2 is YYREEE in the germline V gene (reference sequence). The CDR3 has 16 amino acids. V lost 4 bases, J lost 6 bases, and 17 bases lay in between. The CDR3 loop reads CASSSPRSGTNSPLHF. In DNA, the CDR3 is TGTGCCAGCAGCAGCCCGAGGTCAGGGACTAATTCACCCCTCCACTTT.

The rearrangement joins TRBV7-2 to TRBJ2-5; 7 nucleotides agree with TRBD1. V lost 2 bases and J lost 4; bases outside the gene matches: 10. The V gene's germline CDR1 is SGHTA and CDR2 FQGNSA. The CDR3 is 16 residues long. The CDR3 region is CASSLNMGQWAETQYF. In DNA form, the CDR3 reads TGTGCCAGCAGCTTAAACATGGGACAGTGGGCAGAGACCCAGTACTTC.

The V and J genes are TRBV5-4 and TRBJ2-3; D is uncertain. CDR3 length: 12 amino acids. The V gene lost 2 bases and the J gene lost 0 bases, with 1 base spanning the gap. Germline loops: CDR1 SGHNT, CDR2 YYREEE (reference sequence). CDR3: CASSFSTDTQYF. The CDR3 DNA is TGTGCCAGCAGCTTTAGCACAGATACGCAGTATTTT. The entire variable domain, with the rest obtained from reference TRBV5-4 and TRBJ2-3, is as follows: ETGVTQSPTHLIKTRGQQVTLRCSSQSGHNTVSWYQQALGQGPQFIFQYYREEENGRGNFPPRFSGLQFPNYSSELNVNALELDDSALYLCASSFSTDTQYFGPGTRLTVL.

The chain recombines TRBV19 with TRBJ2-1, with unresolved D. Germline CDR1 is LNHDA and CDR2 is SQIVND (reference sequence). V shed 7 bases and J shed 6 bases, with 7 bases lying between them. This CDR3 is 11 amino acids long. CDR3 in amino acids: CASNYFNEQFF. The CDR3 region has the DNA TGTGCCAGTAATTACTTCAATGAGCAGTTCTTC. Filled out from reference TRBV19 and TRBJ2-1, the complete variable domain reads DGGITQSPKYLFRKEGQNVTLSCEQNLNHDAMYWYRQDPGQGLRLIYYSQIVNDFQKGDIAEGYSVSREKKESFPLTVTSAQKNPTAFYLCASNYFNEQFFGPGTRLTVL.

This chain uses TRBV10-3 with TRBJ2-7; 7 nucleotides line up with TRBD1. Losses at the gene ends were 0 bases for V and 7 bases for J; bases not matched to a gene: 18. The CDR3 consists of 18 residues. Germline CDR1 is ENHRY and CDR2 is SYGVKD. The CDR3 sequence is CAISESISRGLRVREQYF. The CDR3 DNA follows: TGTGCCATCAGTGAGTCGATAAGTAGGGGGCTTCGGGTACGAGAGCAGTACTTC.

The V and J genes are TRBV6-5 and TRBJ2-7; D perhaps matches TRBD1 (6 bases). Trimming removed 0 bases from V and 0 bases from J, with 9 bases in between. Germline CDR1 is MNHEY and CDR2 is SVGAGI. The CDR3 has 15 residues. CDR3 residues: CASSYSWTDSYEQYF. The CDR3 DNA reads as TGTGCCAGCAGTTACTCATGGACAGACTCCTACGAGCAGTACTTC.

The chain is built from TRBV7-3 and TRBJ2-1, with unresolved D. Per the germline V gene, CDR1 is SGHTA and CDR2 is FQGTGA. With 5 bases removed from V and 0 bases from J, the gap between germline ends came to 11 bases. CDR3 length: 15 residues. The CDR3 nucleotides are TGTGCCAGCAGCCCGAGTGTGAGCTCCTACAATGAGCAGTTCTTC. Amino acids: CASSPSVSSYNEQFF. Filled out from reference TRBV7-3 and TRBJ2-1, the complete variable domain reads GAGVSQTPSNKVTEKGKYVELRCDPISGHTALYWYRQSLGQGPEFLIYFQGTGAADDSGLPNDRFFAVRPEGSVSTLKIQRTERGDSAVYLCASSPSVSSYNEQFFGPGTRLTVL.

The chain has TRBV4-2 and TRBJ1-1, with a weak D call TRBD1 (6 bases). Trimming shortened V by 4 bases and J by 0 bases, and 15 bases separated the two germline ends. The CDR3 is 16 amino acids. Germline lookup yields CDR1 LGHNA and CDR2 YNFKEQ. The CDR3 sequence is CASSLESGTLNTEAFF. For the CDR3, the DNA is TGTGCCAGCAGCCTAGAGTCCGGGACATTGAACACTGAAGCTTTCTTT.

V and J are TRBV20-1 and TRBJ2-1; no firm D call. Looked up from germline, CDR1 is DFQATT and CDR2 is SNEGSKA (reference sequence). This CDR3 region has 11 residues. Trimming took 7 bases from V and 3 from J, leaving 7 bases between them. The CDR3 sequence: CSGSVYNEQFF. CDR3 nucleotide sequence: TGCAGTGGGTCTGTCTACAATGAGCAGTTCTTC.

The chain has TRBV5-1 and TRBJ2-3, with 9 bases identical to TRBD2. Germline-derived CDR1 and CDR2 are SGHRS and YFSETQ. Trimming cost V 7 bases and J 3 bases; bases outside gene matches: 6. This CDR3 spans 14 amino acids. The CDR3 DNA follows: TGCGCCAGCCGTCAGGGACTAGCAACAGATACGCAGTATTTT. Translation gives CASRQGLATDTQYF.

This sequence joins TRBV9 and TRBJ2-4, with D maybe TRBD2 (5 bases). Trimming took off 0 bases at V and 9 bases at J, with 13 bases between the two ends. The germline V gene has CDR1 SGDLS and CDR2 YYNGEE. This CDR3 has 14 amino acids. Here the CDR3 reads CASSVAPDEGIQYF. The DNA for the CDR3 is TGTGCCAGCAGCGTAGCACCGGACGAGGGCATTCAGTACTTC.

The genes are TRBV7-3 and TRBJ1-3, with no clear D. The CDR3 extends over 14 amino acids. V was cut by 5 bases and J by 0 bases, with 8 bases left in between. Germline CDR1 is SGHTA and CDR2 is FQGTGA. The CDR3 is CASSPGPSGNTIYF. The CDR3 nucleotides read TGTGCCAGCAGCCCTGGGCCCTCTGGAAACACCATATATTTT.

CDR3 sequence (DNA): TGTGCCAGCTCACCATTTTATAGCGAATCGAACACCGGGGAGCTGTTTTTT. Amino acid sequence: CASSPFYSESNTGELFF. The chain uses TRBV18 and TRBJ2-2, with a weak D call TRBD2 (5 bases). CDR3 length equals 17 residues. Trimming removed 2 bases at V and 0 bases at J, with 13 bases between. The V gene's germline CDR1 is KGHSH and CDR2 LQKENI.

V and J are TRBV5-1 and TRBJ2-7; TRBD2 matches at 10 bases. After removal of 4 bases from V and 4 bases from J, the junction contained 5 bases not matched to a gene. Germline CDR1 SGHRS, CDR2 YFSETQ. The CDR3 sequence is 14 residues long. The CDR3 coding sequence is TGCGCCAGCAGCCTGCGGACTAGCGGTTACGAGCAGTACTTC. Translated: CASSLRTSGYEQYF. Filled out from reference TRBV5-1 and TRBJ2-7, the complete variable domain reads KAGVTQTPRYLIKTRGQQVTLSCSPISGHRSVSWYQQTPGQGLQFLFEYFSETQRNKGNFPGRFSGRQFSNSRSEMNVSTLELGDSALYLCASSLRTSGYEQYFGPGTRLTVT.

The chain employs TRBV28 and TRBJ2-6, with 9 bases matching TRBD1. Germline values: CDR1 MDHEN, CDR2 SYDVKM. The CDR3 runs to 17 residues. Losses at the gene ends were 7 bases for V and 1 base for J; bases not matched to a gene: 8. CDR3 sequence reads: CASKGGTGLSGANVLTF. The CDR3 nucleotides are TGTGCCAGCAAAGGTGGGACAGGGTTATCTGGGGCCAACGTCCTGACTTTC. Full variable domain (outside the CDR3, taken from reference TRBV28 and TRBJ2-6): DVKVTQSSRYLVKRTGEKVFLECVQDMDHENMFWYRQDPGLGLRLIYFSYDVKMKEKGDIPEGYSVSREKKERFSLILESASTNQTSMYLCASKGGTGLSGANVLTFGAGSRLTVL.

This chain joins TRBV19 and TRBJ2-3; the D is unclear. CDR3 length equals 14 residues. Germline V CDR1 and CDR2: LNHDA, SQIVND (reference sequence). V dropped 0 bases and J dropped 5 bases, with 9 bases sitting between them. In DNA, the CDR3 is TGTGCCAGTAGTATAGACCATTACTTAGATACGCAGTATTTT. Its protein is CASSIDHYLDTQYF.